Following are 26 T cell receptor beta chains from one sample sequenced in a study of identical twins. A single record per CDR3 protein comes from TCRdb applying MiXCR to the 5' RACE reads. The sample lists some 1,700,000 distinct CDR3 sequences, less than 35% seen once, with about 0.25% in the top ten. Sequenced input: cord blood. The receptors were sampled from a newborn girl in good health.

This chain uses TRBV10-3 with TRBJ2-1; 9 bases map to TRBD1. Per germline, CDR1 ENHRY and CDR2 SYGVKD. This CDR3 is built from 12 residues. The V gene end was trimmed by 6 bases and the J gene end by 10 bases; junction bases not matched to a gene: 4. The chain's CDR3 is CAISTGGYEQFF. The CDR3 DNA reads TGTGCCATCAGCACAGGGGGCTACGAGCAGTTCTTC.

This sequence joins TRBV7-6 and TRBJ2-3, with 8 bases lining up with TRBD2. This CDR3 comprises 16 residues. Germline V CDR1 and CDR2: SGHVS, FNYEAQ. J was trimmed by 7 bases and V by 1 base; bases with no gene match: 10. The CDR3 DNA sequence: TGTGCCAGCAGCTTAGGACTAACGGGAGGGCCCAATACGCAGTATTTT. Translating it yields CASSLGLTGGPNTQYF.

This clonotype was picked up a small number of times. The chain employs TRBV5-1 and TRBJ1-2; D ambiguous. Per the germline V gene, CDR1 is SGHRS and CDR2 is YFSETQ. The CDR3 extends over 14 amino acids. Trimming removed 6 bases at V and 3 bases at J, with 15 bases between. The CDR3, as DNA: TGCGCCAGCATTTATCGGGGAATCCACTATGGCTACACCTTC. It translates to CASIYRGIHYGYTF.

The chain couples TRBV28 to TRBJ2-5; D might be TRBD1 (5 bases). CDR3 length: 12 amino acids. Germline loops: CDR1 MDHEN, CDR2 SYDVKM. V was cut by 6 bases and J by 11 bases, with 16 bases left in between. The CDR3 DNA follows: TGTGCCAGCAGCTACGACAGCTTAGAGCAGTACTTC. Translated, it gives CASSYDSLEQYF. Combining the CDR3 with reference TRBV28 and TRBJ2-5 gives the whole variable domain DVKVTQSSRYLVKRTGEKVFLECVQDMDHENMFWYRQDPGLGLRLIYFSYDVKMKEKGDIPEGYSVSREKKERFSLILESASTNQTSMYLCASSYDSLEQYFGPGTRLLVL.

This clonotype was observed many times. V and J are TRBV15 and TRBJ2-7; no reliable D call. In germline, CDR1 is LNHNV, CDR2 YYDKDF (reference sequence). V lost 0 bases to trimming and J lost 0 bases, with 3 bases between them. CDR3 length: 13 residues. The DNA of the CDR3 is TGTGCCACCAGCAGAGACAGCTCCTACGAGCAGTACTTC. Protein: CATSRDSSYEQYF.

The V gene is TRBV24-1, the J gene TRBJ2-7; TRBD2 matches 9 bases. This CDR3 has 16 amino acids. In germline, CDR1 is KGHDR, CDR2 SFDVKD. J lost 7 bases, V lost 4 bases, and 13 bases had no gene match. CDR3 DNA: TGTGCCACCAGTGAGGGCATGGCGGGGGGGAACAATGAGCAGTACTTC. Translation: CATSEGMAGGNNEQYF.

This clonotype has a handful of counts. The chain combines TRBV3-1 with TRBJ2-7; a possible D gene is TRBD1 (5 bases). This CDR3 is 15 amino acids long. Per germline, CDR1 LGHDT and CDR2 YNNKEL (reference sequence). V shed 1 base and J shed 3 bases, with 13 bases lying between them. The CDR3 sequence: CASSQGQLGLYEQYF. For the CDR3, the DNA is TGTGCCAGCAGCCAAGGACAGTTGGGCCTCTACGAGCAGTACTTC.

The genes are TRBV18 and TRBJ2-6; possibly TRBD2 for D (5 bases). CDR3 length: 18 residues. Germline V CDR1 and CDR2: KGHSH, LQKENI. V lost 3 bases and J 4 bases, leaving 19 bases between the germline ends. In DNA form, the CDR3 reads TGTGCCAGCTCACCCCCTAGTTCGGGAACGGGCGGGGCCAACGTCCTGACTTTC. It translates to CASSPPSSGTGGANVLTF.

The chain links TRBV7-9 to TRBJ2-5, with 9 bases aligning to TRBD2. CDR1 is SEHNR and CDR2 is FQNEAQ in the germline V gene (reference sequence). CDR3 size: 17 residues. Trimming at V came to 1 base and at J to 5 bases, leaving 11 bases not matched to a gene. The CDR3 protein is CASSLEKVSGRGETQYF. The CDR3 bases are TGTGCCAGCAGCTTAGAGAAGGTTAGCGGGAGAGGCGAGACCCAGTACTTC.

A few counts support this clonotype. The chain joins TRBV5-1 to TRBJ1-2; the D gene is possibly TRBD1 (5 bases). Germline lookup yields CDR1 SGHRS and CDR2 YFSETQ. Trimming left V 1 base short and J 7 bases short, with 11 bases between. The CDR3 runs to 13 residues. The chain's CDR3 is CASSLSRDFGYTF. The CDR3 DNA reads as TGCGCCAGCAGCTTGTCTAGGGACTTTGGCTACACCTTC.

In this sample, this clonotype turned up a few times. The chain uses TRBV20-1 and TRBJ1-4, with TRBD1 matching 7 bases. Per germline, CDR1 DFQATT and CDR2 SNEGSKA (reference sequence). Germline trimming cut 1 base from V and 2 bases from J; bases unmatched to any gene: 4. CDR3 length equals 15 residues. CDR3 in amino acids: CSARGRGTTNEKLFF. The DNA for the CDR3 is TGCAGTGCTAGAGGCAGGGGGACCACTAATGAAAAACTGTTTTTT.

With respect to this clonotype: The junction and the germline gene differ at one end; a read error may be behind it. The genes are TRBV6-1 and TRBJ1-1; D ambiguous. The CDR3 has 15 amino acids. Germline values: CDR1 MNHNS, CDR2 SASEGT. The CDR3 protein is CASSDGGFMNTEAFF. The CDR3 bases are TGTGCCAGCAGTGATGGAGGGTTCATGAACACTGAGGCTTTCTTT.

As regards this clonotype: Just one base apart from a much larger clone, this may be a read error. The V call is TRBV10-2, the J call TRBJ2-7; 13 positions match TRBD2. CDR3 length equals 18 residues. Germline V CDR1 and CDR2: WSHSY, SAAADI. J gave up 7 bases and V 1 base, and 13 bases lay outside the gene matches. For the CDR3, the DNA is TGCGCCAGCAGTGAGTTGCTGACTAGCGGGGGGACCTACAATGAGCAGTACTTC. This gives the protein CASSELLTSGGTYNEQYF.

This clonotype was seen more than once but under ten times. V and J are TRBV12-3 or TRBV12-4 and TRBJ2-5, with D possibly being TRBD2 (6 bases). This CDR3 has 15 amino acids. V was clipped by 1 base and J by 5 bases, with 14 bases between them. In nucleotides, the CDR3 is TGTGCCAGCAGTTTAGGCCCGCCTGGGGGGGAGACCCAGTACTTC. Residues: CASSLGPPGGETQYF.

With regard to this clonotype: The junction departs from germline at one end; a sequencing error may be responsible. This chain connects TRBV9 to TRBJ2-3, with TRBD2 as a possible D gene (6 bases). This CDR3 is built from 16 residues. Germline CDR1 reads SGDLS; CDR2 reads YYNGEE. The DNA for the CDR3 is TGTGCCAGCAGCGTAGAACCGGGAGTGTTCACAGATACGCGGTATTTT. Its translation: CASSVEPGVFTDTRYF.

This sequence joins TRBV6-2 or TRBV6-3 and TRBJ1-6; tentative D call: TRBD1 (5 bases). This CDR3 region has 15 residues. From germline, CDR1 is MNHEY and CDR2 SVGEGT. Trimming removed 0 bases at V and 7 bases at J, with 10 bases between. CDR3 nucleotide sequence: TGTGCCAGCAGTTACTCACGGGGGTGGAATTCACCCCTCCACTTT. Its translation: CASSYSRGWNSPLHF.

The rearrangement uses TRBV30 and TRBJ2-4; the D is unclear. The CDR3 covers 14 residues. Trimming pared 0 bases from V and 13 bases from J, leaving 19 bases between. The germline CDR1 and CDR2 sequences are GTSNPN and SVGIG (reference sequence). In DNA, the CDR3 is TGTGCCTGGAGTGTACAATCCTCCTCCTACGGGCAGTACTTC. Translated: CAWSVQSSSYGQYF.

V and J are TRBV11-2 and TRBJ2-1; D call uncertain. The CDR3 spans 13 residues. The germline V gene has CDR1 SGHAT and CDR2 FQNNGV. V was trimmed by 3 bases and J by 13 bases, leaving 16 bases between them. The CDR3 coding sequence is TGTGCCAGCAGCTTCGAGGCTATTGAGACCCAGTTCTTC. It specifies CASSFEAIETQFF.

This clonotype was observed a handful of times. V is TRBV28 and J is TRBJ2-1; TRBD1 matches at 12 bases. CDR1 and CDR2 from the germline V gene are MDHEN and SYDVKM. V shed 6 bases, J shed 0 bases, and the junction held 6 bases outside the gene matches. The CDR3 extends over 17 amino acids. The CDR3 loop is CASRGQGAVSSYNEQFF. The CDR3, as DNA: TGTGCCAGCAGGGGACAGGGGGCTGTTAGCTCCTACAATGAGCAGTTCTTC.

The chain is built from TRBV20-1 and TRBJ2-5; 15 bases are shared with TRBD2. V shed 5 bases, J shed 7 bases, and the junction held 5 bases outside the gene matches. The CDR3 is 14 residues long. In germline, CDR1 is DFQATT, CDR2 SNEGSKA (reference sequence). The CDR3 protein is CSAPGLAGGTTQYF. As DNA, the CDR3 is TGCAGTGCTCCTGGACTAGCGGGGGGGACGACCCAGTACTTC.

Only a few counts were recorded for this clonotype. The rearrangement uses TRBV28 and TRBJ2-1, with 11 bases aligning to TRBD2. The germline gives CDR1 MDHEN, CDR2 SYDVKM. The CDR3 sequence is 18 residues long. Trimming cost V 6 bases and J 0 bases; bases outside gene matches: 10. The CDR3 nucleotides read TGTGCCAGCAGCCCAGGGATAGCGGGAGGGAGCTCCTACAATGAGCAGTTCTTC. It is translated as CASSPGIAGGSSYNEQFF.

This clonotype was counted only a few times. The rearrangement uses TRBV7-9 and TRBJ1-1; D is uncertain. The ends were cut back, 7 bases at V and 6 bases at J, with 18 bases in the middle. CDR1 is SEHNR and CDR2 is FQNEAQ in the germline V gene (reference sequence). The CDR3 has 14 amino acids. CDR3 region: CASNHRVNNAEAFF. CDR3 nucleotide sequence: TGTGCCAGCAACCACCGGGTAAACAACGCTGAAGCTTTCTTT.

This chain uses TRBV19 with TRBJ1-2; 8 nucleotides match TRBD1. From germline, CDR1 is LNHDA and CDR2 SQIVND (reference sequence). V shed 5 bases and J 6 bases; nucleotides not matched to a gene: 11. The CDR3 totals 15 residues. DNA for the CDR3: TGTGCCAGTAGTGTCTTACAGGGGGGAGTTGATGGCTACACCTTC. It is translated as CASSVLQGGVDGYTF.

This chain connects TRBV28 to TRBJ2-5; tentatively, D is TRBD2 (5 bases). The CDR3 totals 13 residues. V lost 7 bases, J lost 11 bases, and 20 bases lay in between. The germline CDR1 and CDR2 sequences are MDHEN and SYDVKM. CDR3 protein: CASTRAEYNEQYF. The CDR3 DNA reads as TGTGCCAGCACCAGAGCGGAATACAATGAGCAGTACTTC. The whole variable domain, filled in from reference TRBV28 and TRBJ2-5, reads DVKVTQSSRYLVKRTGEKVFLECVQDMDHENMFWYRQDPGLGLRLIYFSYDVKMKEKGDIPEGYSVSREKKERFSLILESASTNQTSMYLCASTRAEYNEQYFGPGTRLLVL.

This clonotype appeared many times. The chain is built from TRBV7-9 and TRBJ2-4; tentatively, D is TRBD1 (5 bases). In germline, CDR1 is SEHNR, CDR2 FQNEAQ (reference sequence). This CDR3 has 15 residues. Trimming stripped 3 bases from V and 0 bases from J, with 9 bases between. The CDR3 DNA is TGTGCCAGCAGCTTCGACAGATTAGCCAAAAACATTCAGTACTTC. Protein: CASSFDRLAKNIQYF.

The chain recombines TRBV20-1 with TRBJ2-2, with 13 bases fitting TRBD2. Germline assignment: CDR1 DFQATT and CDR2 SNEGSKA (reference sequence). V shed 4 bases, J shed 5 bases, and the junction held 4 bases outside the gene matches. CDR3 length: 15 residues. The CDR3 reads CSAKGLAGITGELFF. The CDR3 DNA is TGCAGTGCTAAGGGACTAGCGGGAATTACCGGGGAGCTGTTTTTT.